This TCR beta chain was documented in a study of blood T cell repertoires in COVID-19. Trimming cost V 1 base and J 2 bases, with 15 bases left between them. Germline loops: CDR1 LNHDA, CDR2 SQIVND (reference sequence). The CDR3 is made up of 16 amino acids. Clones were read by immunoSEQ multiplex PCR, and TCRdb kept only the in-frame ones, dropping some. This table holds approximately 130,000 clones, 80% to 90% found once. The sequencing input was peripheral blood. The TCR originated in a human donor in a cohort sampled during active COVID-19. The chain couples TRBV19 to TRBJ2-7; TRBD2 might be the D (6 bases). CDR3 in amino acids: CASSIGLAWEAYEQYF. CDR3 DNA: TGTGCCAGTAGTATAGGTCTGGCCTGGGAGGCCTACGAGCAGTACTTC.